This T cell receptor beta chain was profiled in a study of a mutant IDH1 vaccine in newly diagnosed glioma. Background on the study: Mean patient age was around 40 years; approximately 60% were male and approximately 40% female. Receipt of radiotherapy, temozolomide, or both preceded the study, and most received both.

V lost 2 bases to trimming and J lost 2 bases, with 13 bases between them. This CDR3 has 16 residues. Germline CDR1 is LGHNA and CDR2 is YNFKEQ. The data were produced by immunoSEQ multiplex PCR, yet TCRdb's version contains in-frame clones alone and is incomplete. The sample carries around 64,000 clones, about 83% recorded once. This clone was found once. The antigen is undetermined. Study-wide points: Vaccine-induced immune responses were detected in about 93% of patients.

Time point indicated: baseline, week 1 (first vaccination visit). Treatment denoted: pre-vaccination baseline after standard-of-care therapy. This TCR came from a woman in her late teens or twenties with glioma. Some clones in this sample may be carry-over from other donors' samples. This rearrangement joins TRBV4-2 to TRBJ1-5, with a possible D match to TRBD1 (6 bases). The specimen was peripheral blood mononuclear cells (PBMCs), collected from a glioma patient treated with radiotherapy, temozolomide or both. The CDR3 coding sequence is TGTGCCAGCAGCCAACGGGCAGGGGTGGGCAATCAGCCCCAGCATTTT. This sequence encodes CASSQRAGVGNQPQHF.